Listed below are T cell receptor beta chains from one sample, sequenced in a study of T cell changes during pregnancy in multiple sclerosis. Generated by immunoSEQ multiplex PCR, the TCRdb table keeps only in-frame clones and is missing some. The sample holds about 52,000 clones, just over 90% seen once. This specimen consisted of CD4+ T cells from peripheral blood mononuclear cells, obtained before pregnancy. The origin of the receptors is a female donor with multiple sclerosis, enrolled in a pregnancy study. CDR3s include the opening cysteine and the closing phenylalanine or tryptophan. The D gene is left open where the match is weak. Rows give clone size only sometimes, using once, few, many, or a class for an expanded clone.

length,size,J,D,V,CDR3,DNA
19,NA,TRBJ2-7,TRBD2,TRBV27,CASSFSVGVAGGLRYEQYF,TGTGCCAGCAGTTTCTCTGTCGGGGTAGCGGGAGGATTACGCTACGAGCAGTACTTC
15,once,TRBJ2-3,NA,TRBV9,CASSVAGARRDTQYF,TGTGCCAGCAGCGTAGCAGGGGCGCGGAGAGATACGCAGTATTTT
14,NA,TRBJ1-5,NA,TRBV7-2,CASSLFSVDQPQHF,TGTGCCAGCAGCCTCTTCTCGGTCGATCAGCCCCAGCATTTT
15,NA,TRBJ1-1,NA,TRBV18,CASSPAKGQNTEAFF,TGTGCCAGCTCACCCGCAAAGGGACAGAACACTGAAGCTTTCTTT
14,once,TRBJ2-7,TRBD1,TRBV13,CASRGTGEAYEQYF,TGTGCCAGCAGGGGGACAGGTGAAGCCTACGAGCAGTACTTC
15,NA,TRBJ1-4,TRBD1,TRBV6-7,CASRARQGSNEKLFF,TGTGCCAGCAGGGCCAGACAGGGTTCTAATGAAAAACTGTTTTTT
16,NA,TRBJ2-1,TRBD2,TRBV7-6,CASSLSGRAEGNEQFF,TGTGCCAGCAGCCTCAGCGGGAGGGCCGAAGGTAATGAGCAGTTCTTC
18,once,TRBJ2-5,TRBD2,TRBV28,CASSFHTSGSRNQETQYF,TGTGCCAGCAGTTTTCACACTAGCGGGAGTAGGAACCAAGAGACCCAGTACTTC
14,NA,TRBJ2-7,NA,TRBV7-9,CASSSTANPYEQYF,TGTGCCAGCAGCTCAACAGCCAACCCGTACGAGCAGTACTTC
16,NA,TRBJ1-3,NA,TRBV7-8,CASSSRTASSGNTIYF,TGTGCCAGCAGCTCGCGGACAGCGAGCTCTGGAAACACCATATATTTT
13,NA,TRBJ1-2,NA,TRBV2,CASREAGPDGYTF,TGTGCCAGCAGAGAGGCGGGGCCGGATGGCTACACCTTC
14,NA,TRBJ2-1,NA,TRBV7-2,CASSFPGVYNEQFF,TGTGCCAGCAGCTTCCCCGGGGTATACAATGAGCAGTTCTTC
15,NA,TRBJ2-2,NA,TRBV5-1,CASTLQVPNTGELFF,TGCGCCAGTACCTTACAGGTACCGAACACCGGGGAGCTGTTTTTT
17,NA,TRBJ2-7,NA,TRBV7-2,CASSLEGGPGPRGEQYF,TGTGCCAGCAGCTTAGAGGGGGGGCCGGGACCAAGGGGAGAGCAGTACTTC
15,once,TRBJ2-2,NA,TRBV5-4,CASSSRRAGTGELFF,TGTGCCAGCAGCTCCAGACGGGCGGGAACCGGGGAGCTGTTTTTT
14,NA,TRBJ2-3,NA,TRBV6-6,CASSYGSSTDTQYF,TGTGCCAGCAGTTACGGGAGTTCCACAGATACGCAGTATTTT
13,NA,TRBJ1-4,NA,TRBV28,CASDGQSDEKLFF,TGTGCCAGCGACGGACAGAGTGATGAAAAACTGTTTTTT
16,NA,TRBJ2-7,NA,TRBV14,CASSQNLGRGSYEQYF,TGTGCCAGCAGCCAAAATTTAGGCAGGGGCTCCTACGAGCAGTACTTC
15,NA,TRBJ2-5,TRBD1,TRBV5-1,CASRLRQGPLGTQYF,TGCGCCAGCCGGCTAAGACAGGGGCCTTTAGGGACCCAGTACTTC
18,NA,TRBJ2-1,TRBD2,TRBV14,CASSPWSLKGLVHNEQFF,TGTGCCAGCAGCCCCTGGAGTTTGAAAGGACTAGTACACAATGAGCAGTTCTTC
16,NA,TRBJ2-5,NA,TRBV2,CASSGGVGSGGKTQYF,TGTGCCAGCAGTGGGGGGGTGGGTTCGGGGGGCAAGACCCAGTACTTC
16,NA,TRBJ2-1,NA,TRBV30,CAWSVGRGGIYNEQFF,TGTGCCTGGAGTGTGGGGAGGGGGGGGATATACAATGAGCAGTTCTTC
15,NA,TRBJ2-3,TRBD1,TRBV5-5,CASSFTGGGMDTQYF,TGTGCCAGCAGTTTTACAGGGGGAGGAATGGATACGCAGTATTTT
14,NA,TRBJ1-1,NA,TRBV7-9,CASSLYRANTEAFF,TGTGCCAGCAGCTTATACAGGGCAAACACTGAAGCTTTCTTT